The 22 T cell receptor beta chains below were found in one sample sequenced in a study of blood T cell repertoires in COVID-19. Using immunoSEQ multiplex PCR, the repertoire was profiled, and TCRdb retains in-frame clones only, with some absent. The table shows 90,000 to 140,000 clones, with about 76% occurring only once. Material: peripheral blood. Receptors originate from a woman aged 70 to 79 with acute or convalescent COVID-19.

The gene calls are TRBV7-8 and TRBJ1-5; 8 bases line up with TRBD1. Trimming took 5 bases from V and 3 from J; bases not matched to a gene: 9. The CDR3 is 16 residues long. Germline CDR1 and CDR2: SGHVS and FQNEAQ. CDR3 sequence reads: CASSRLGQVPNQPQHF. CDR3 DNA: TGTGCCAGCAGCCGCCTGGGACAGGTCCCCAATCAGCCCCAGCATTTT. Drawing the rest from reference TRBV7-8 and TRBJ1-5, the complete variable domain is GAGVSQSPRYKVAKRGQDVALRCDPISGHVSLFWYQQALGQGPEFLTYFQNEAQLDKSGLPSDRFFAERPEGSVSTLKIQRTQQEDSAVYLCASSRLGQVPNQPQHFGDGTRLSIL.

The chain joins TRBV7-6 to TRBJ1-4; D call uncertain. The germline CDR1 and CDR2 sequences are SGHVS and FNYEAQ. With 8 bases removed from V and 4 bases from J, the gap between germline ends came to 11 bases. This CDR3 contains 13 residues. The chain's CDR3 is CASSALINEKLFF. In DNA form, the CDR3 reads TGTGCCAGCTCCGCGCTCATTAATGAAAAACTGTTTTTT.

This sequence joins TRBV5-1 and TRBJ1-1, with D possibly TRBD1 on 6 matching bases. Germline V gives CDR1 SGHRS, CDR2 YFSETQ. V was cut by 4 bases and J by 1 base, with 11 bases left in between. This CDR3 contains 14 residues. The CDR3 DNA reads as TGCGCCAGCAGCCCAGAGGGACAGAACACTGAAGCTTTCTTT. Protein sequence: CASSPEGQNTEAFF.

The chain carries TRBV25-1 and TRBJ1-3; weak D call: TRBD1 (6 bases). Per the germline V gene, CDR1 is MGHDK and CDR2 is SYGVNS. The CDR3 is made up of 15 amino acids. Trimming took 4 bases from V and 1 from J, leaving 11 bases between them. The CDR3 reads CASSAAGVSGNTIYF. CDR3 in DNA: TGTGCCAGCAGTGCCGCAGGGGTTTCTGGAAACACCATATATTTT. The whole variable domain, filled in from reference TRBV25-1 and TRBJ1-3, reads EADIYQTPRYLVIGTGKKITLECSQTMGHDKMYWYQQDPGMELHLIHYSYGVNSTEKGDLSSESTVSRIRTEHFPLTLESARPSHTSQYLCASSAAGVSGNTIYFGEGSWLTVV.

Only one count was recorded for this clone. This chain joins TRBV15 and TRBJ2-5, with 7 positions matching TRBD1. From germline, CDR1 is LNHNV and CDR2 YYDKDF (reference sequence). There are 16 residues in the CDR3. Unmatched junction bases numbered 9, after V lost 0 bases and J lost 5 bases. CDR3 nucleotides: TGTGCCACCAGCAGAGAGCTTGACAGGGTCACGGAGACCCAGTACTTC. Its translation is CATSRELDRVTETQYF.

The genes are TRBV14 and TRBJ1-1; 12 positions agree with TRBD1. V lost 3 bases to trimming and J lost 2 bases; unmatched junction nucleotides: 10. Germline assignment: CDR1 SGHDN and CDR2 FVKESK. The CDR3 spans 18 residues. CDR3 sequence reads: CASSQLQGQGAGNTEAFF. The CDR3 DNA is TGTGCCAGCAGCCAGCTACAGGGACAGGGGGCGGGTAACACTGAAGCTTTCTTT.

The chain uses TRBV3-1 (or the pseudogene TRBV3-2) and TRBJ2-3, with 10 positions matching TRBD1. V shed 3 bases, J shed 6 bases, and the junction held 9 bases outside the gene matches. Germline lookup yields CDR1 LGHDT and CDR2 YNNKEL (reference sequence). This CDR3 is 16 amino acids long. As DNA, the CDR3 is TGTGCCAGCAGCCAGACGGGACAGGGGTCAGCGGATACGCAGTATTTT. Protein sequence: CASSQTGQGSADTQYF.

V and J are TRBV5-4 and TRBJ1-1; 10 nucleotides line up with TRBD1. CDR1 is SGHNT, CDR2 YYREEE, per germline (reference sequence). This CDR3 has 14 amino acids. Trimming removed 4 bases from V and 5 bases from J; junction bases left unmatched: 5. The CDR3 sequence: CASSADRGWTEAFF. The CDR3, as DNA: TGTGCCAGCAGCGCGGACAGGGGGTGGACTGAAGCTTTCTTT.

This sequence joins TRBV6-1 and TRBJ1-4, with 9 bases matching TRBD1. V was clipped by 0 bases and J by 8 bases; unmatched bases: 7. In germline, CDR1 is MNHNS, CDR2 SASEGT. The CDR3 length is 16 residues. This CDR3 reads CASSEARGTGREKLFF. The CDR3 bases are TGTGCCAGCAGTGAAGCCCGGGGGACAGGGAGGGAAAAACTGTTTTTT.

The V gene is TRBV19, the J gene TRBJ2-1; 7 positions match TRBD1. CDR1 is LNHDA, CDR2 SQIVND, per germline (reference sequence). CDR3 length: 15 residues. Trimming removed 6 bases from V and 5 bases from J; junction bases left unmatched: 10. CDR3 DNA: TGTGCCAGTAGCCGTCCCGGGACAGTCGACAATGAGCAGTTCTTC. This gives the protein CASSRPGTVDNEQFF.

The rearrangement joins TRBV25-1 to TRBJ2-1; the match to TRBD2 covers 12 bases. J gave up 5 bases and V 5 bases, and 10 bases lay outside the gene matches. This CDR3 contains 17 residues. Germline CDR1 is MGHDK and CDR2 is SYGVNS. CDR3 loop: CASSPLGLAGSDNEQFF. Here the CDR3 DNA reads TGTGCCAGCAGTCCCCTAGGACTAGCGGGGTCCGACAATGAGCAGTTCTTC.

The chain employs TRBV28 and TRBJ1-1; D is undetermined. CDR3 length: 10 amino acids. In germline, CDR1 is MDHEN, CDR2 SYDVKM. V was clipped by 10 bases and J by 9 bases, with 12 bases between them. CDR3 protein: CATARGQAFF. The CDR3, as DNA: TGTGCCACCGCGCGGGGTCAAGCTTTCTTT.

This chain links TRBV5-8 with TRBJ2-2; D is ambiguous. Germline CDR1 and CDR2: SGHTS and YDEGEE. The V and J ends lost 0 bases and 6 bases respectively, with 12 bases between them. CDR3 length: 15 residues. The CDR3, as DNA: TGTGCCAGCAGCTTGGGACTCACCCGCGCCGGGGAGCTGTTTTTT. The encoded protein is CASSLGLTRAGELFF.

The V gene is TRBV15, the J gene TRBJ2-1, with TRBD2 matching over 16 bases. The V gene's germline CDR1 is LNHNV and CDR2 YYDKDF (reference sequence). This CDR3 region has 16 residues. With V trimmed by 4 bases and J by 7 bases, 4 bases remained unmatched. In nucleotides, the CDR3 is TGTGCCACCAGCACCGGGACTAGCGGGGGGGCAAATGAGCAGTTCTTC. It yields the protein CATSTGTSGGANEQFF.

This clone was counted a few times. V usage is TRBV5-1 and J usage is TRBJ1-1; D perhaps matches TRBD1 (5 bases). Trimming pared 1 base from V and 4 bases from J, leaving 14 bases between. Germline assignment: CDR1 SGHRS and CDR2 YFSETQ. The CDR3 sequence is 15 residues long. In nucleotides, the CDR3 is TGCGCCAGCAGCTTGACCCCCAGGGAGGGCACTGAAGCTTTCTTT. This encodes CASSLTPREGTEAFF.

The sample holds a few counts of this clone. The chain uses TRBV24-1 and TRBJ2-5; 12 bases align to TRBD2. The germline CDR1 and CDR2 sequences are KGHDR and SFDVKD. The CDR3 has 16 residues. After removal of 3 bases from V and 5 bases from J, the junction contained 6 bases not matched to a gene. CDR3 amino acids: CATSDPGLAGIETQYF. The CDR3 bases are TGTGCCACCAGTGATCCCGGACTAGCGGGGATTGAGACCCAGTACTTC.

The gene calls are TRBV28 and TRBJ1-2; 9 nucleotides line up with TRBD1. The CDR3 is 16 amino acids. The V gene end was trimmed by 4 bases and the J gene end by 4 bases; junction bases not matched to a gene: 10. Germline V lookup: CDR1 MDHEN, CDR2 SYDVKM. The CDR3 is CASSSLQGASSYGYTF. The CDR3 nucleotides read TGTGCCAGCAGTTCCCTACAGGGGGCTTCTAGCTATGGCTACACCTTC.

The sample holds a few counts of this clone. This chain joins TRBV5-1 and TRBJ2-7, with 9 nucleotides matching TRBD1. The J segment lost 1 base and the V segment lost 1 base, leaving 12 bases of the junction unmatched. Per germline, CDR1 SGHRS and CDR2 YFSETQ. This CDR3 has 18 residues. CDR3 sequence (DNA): TGCGCCAGCAGCTTGCCGGGACAGGGAACCATTTTTTCCTACGAGCAGTACTTC. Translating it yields CASSLPGQGTIFSYEQYF.

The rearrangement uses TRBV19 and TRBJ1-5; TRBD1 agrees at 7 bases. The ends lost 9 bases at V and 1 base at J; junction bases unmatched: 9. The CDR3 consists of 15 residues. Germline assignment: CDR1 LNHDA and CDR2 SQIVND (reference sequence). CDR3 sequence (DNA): TGTGCCAGATCGGCGACAGGGATAAGCAATCAGCCCCAGCATTTT. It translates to CARSATGISNQPQHF.

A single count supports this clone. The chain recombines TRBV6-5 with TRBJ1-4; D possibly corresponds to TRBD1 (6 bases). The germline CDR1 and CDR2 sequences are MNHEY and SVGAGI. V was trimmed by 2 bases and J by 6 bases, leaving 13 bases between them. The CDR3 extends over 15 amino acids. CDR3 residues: CASSYGQGKDEKLFF. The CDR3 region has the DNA TGTGCCAGCAGTTACGGGCAGGGGAAAGATGAAAAACTGTTTTTT.

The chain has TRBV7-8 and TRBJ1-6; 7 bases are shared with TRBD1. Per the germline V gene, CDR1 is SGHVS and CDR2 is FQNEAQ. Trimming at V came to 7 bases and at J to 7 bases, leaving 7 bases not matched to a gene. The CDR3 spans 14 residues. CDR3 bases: TGTGCCAGCACCCCGTACAGGGGAAATTCACCCCTCCACTTT. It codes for CASTPYRGNSPLHF.

CDR3 DNA: TGTGCCAGCAGCTTGGCTCCGGTCCGGGAATCACCCCTCCACTTT. Translating it yields CASSLAPVRESPLHF. The chain recombines TRBV5-6 with TRBJ1-6; D gene ambiguous. This CDR3 spans 15 amino acids. Per the germline V gene, CDR1 is SGHDT and CDR2 is YYEEEE. The V and J ends lost 0 bases and 10 bases respectively, with 14 bases between them.